Shown below are 7 T cell receptor beta chains from a single sample sequenced in a study of shared clonotypes between healthy human individuals. Libraries were prepared by immunoSEQ multiplex PCR; TCRdb keeps only in-frame clonotypes and omits some of them. The table shows about 960,000 clones, with 76% occurring only once. Sequencing was performed on memory CD4+ T cells sorted from blood. Sample subset: CD45RA-negative fraction. The receptors here all came from a man aged 18 to 29 in good health.

This clone is a singleton in its sample. The CDR3 loop reads CASQRDRGADTQYF. The CDR3 DNA reads as TGTGCCAGCCAGCGGGATAGAGGGGCAGATACGCAGTATTTT. This sequence joins TRBV5-4 and TRBJ2-3; TRBD2 matches at 7 bases. This CDR3 spans 14 amino acids. The germline CDR1 and CDR2 sequences are SGHNT and YYREEE (reference sequence). The J segment lost 4 bases and the V segment lost 7 bases, leaving 9 bases of the junction unmatched.

This sequence joins TRBV10-2 and TRBJ2-1; 10 positions agree with TRBD1. V shed 3 bases, J shed 7 bases, and the junction held 9 bases outside the gene matches. CDR3 size: 16 residues. CDR1 is WSHSY and CDR2 is SAAADI in the germline V gene. As DNA, the CDR3 is TGCGCCAGCAGTGACAATGACAGGGGGCTTAGGAATGAGCAGTTCTTC. This translates into CASSDNDRGLRNEQFF.

The V gene is TRBV10-2, the J gene TRBJ2-7, with TRBD1 matching over 9 bases. V lost 7 bases, J lost 4 bases, and 8 bases stayed unmatched. Germline V lookup: CDR1 WSHSY, CDR2 SAAADI. This CDR3 comprises 14 residues. The CDR3 spells CASNEGTGKYEQYF. CDR3 DNA: TGCGCCAGCAACGAGGGGACAGGGAAATACGAGCAGTACTTC.

This clone was seen a handful of times. The gene calls are TRBV19 and TRBJ1-2; no clear D. V was clipped by 5 bases and J by 8 bases, with 18 bases between them. Germline V gives CDR1 LNHDA, CDR2 SQIVND (reference sequence). This CDR3 has 14 residues. This CDR3 reads CASSVGHVLGGYTF. For the CDR3, the DNA is TGTGCCAGTAGTGTGGGCCATGTCCTCGGGGGCTACACCTTC.

The gene calls are TRBV7-9 and TRBJ1-2; D might be TRBD1 (5 bases). Germline values: CDR1 SEHNR, CDR2 FQNEAQ (reference sequence). Trimming shortened V by 5 bases and J by 0 bases, and 22 bases separated the two germline ends. This CDR3 region has 18 residues. CDR3 sequence (DNA): TGTGCCAGCAGCGGACAAGGTCTGGACTTCCTTACTAACTATGGCTACACCTTC. Its protein product is CASSGQGLDFLTNYGYTF. Drawing the rest from reference TRBV7-9 and TRBJ1-2, the complete variable domain is DTGVSQNPRHKITKRGQNVTFRCDPISEHNRLYWYRQTLGQGPEFLTYFQNEAQLEKSRLLSDRFSAERPKGSFSTLEIQRTEQGDSAMYLCASSGQGLDFLTNYGYTFGSGTRLTVV.

In its sample, this clone was seen a few times. The gene calls are TRBV4-1 and TRBJ2-5; TRBD2 aligns across 10 bases. The V segment lost 5 bases and the J segment 5 bases; nucleotides outside the gene matches: 8. This CDR3 comprises 15 residues. Germline V gives CDR1 MGHRA, CDR2 YSYEKL. DNA for the CDR3: TGCGCCAGCAGCTCTCCCGGGACTAGCGAGGAGACCCAGTACTTC. This gives the protein CASSSPGTSEETQYF.

The chain links TRBV5-5 to TRBJ1-2, with 7 bases that match TRBD1. Germline trimming cut 2 bases from V and 2 bases from J; bases unmatched to any gene: 9. The germline CDR1 and CDR2 sequences are SGHKS and YYEKEE (reference sequence). The CDR3 length is 16 residues. The CDR3 sequence is CASSLTGQPQNYGYTF. CDR3 DNA sequence: TGTGCCAGCAGCTTAACGGGACAGCCACAAAACTATGGCTACACCTTC.